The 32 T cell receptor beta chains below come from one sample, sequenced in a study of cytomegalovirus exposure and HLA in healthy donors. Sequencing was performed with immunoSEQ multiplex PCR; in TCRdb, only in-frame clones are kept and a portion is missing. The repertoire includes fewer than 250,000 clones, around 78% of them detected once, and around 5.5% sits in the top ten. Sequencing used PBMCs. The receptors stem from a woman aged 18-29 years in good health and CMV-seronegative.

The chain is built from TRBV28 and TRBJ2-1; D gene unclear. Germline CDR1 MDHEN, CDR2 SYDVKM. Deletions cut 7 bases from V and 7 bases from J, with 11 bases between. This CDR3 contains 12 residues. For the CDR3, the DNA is TGTGCCAGCACGCCCCAACGGAATGAGCAGTTCTTC. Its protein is CASTPQRNEQFF.

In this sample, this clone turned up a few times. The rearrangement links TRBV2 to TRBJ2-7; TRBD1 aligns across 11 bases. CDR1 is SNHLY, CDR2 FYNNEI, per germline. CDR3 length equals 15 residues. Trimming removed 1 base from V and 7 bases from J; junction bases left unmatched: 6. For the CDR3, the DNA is TGTGCCAGCAGTGAAGTAGGACAGGGGGCGTATGAGCAGTACTTC. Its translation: CASSEVGQGAYEQYF.

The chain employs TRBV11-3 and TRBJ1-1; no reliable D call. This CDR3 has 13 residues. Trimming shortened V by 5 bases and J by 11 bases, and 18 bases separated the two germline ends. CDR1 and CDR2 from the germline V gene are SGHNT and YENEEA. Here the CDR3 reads CASSPENDNGAFF. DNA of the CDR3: TGTGCCAGCAGCCCCGAAAACGACAATGGGGCTTTCTTT.

CDR3: CASRGTSANTGELFF. CDR3 nucleotide sequence: TGTGCCAGCAGGGGGACTAGTGCGAACACCGGGGAGCTGTTTTTT. The chain has TRBV6-5 and TRBJ2-2; 8 bases are a match to TRBD2. Trimming took 6 bases from V and 0 from J; bases not matched to a gene: 3. This CDR3 comprises 15 residues. CDR1 is MNHEY, CDR2 SVGAGI, per germline.

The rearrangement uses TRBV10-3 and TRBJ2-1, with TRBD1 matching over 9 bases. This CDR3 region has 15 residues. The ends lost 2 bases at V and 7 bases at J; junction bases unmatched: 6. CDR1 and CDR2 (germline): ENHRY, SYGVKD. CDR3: CAISEAGTGKNEQFF. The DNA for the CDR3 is TGTGCCATCAGTGAGGCCGGGACAGGGAAAAATGAGCAGTTCTTC.

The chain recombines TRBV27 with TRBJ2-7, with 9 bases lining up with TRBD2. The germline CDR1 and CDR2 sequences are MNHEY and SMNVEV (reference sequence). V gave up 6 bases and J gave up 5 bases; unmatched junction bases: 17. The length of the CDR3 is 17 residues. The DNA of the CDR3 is TGTGCCAGCAGCCCGAGGAGGCTAGCGGGAATCGGGGACGAGCAGTACTTC. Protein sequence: CASSPRRLAGIGDEQYF.

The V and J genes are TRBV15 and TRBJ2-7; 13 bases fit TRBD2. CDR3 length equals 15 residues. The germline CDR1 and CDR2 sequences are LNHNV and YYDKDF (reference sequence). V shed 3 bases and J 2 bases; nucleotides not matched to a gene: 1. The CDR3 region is CATSSGTSGAYEQYF. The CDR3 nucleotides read TGTGCCACCAGCAGTGGGACTAGCGGGGCCTACGAGCAGTACTTC.

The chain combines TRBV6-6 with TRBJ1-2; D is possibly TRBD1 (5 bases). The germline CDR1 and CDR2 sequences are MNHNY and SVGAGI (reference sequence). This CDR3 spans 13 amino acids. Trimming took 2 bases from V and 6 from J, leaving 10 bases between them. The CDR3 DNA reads TGTGCCAGCAGTTACACCAGGGCGAATGGCTACACCTTC. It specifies CASSYTRANGYTF.

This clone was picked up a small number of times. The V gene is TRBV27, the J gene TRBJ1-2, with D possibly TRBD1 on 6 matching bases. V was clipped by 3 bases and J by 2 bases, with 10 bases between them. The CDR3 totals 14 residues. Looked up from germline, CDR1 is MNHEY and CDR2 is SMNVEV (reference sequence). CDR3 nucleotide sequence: TGTGCCAGCAGTTTGGGGGGGCGGAACTATGGCTACACCTTC. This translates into CASSLGGRNYGYTF.

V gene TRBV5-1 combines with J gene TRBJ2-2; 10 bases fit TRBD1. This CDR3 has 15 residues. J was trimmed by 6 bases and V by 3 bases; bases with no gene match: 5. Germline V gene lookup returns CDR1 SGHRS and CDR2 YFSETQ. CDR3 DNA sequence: TGCGCCAGCAGCTCCGACGGACAGGGGGCCGGGGAGCTGTTTTTT. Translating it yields CASSSDGQGAGELFF.

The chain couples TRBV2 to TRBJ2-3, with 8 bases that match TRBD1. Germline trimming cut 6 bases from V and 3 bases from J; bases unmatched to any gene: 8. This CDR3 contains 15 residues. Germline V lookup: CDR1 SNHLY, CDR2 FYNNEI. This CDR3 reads CASRRTGFGTDTQYF. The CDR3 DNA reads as TGTGCCAGCAGAAGGACAGGGTTCGGAACAGATACGCAGTATTTT.

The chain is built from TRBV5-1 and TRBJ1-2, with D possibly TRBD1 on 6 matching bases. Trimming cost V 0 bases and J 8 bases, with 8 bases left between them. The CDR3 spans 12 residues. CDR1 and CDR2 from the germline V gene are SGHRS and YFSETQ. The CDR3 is CASSLARGGYTF. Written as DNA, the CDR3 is TGCGCCAGCAGCTTGGCCAGGGGAGGCTACACCTTC.

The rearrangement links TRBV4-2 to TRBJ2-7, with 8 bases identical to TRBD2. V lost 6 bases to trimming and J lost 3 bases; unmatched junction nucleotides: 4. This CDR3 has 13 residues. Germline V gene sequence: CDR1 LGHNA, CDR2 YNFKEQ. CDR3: CASSSTSGYEQYF. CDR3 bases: TGTGCCAGCAGTTCAACTAGCGGCTACGAGCAGTACTTC.

CDR3 amino acids: CASSPWGTSDSYEQYF. Here the CDR3 DNA reads TGTGCCAGCAGCCCGTGGGGGACTAGCGACTCCTACGAGCAGTACTTC. The V gene is TRBV28, the J gene TRBJ2-7; 10 nucleotides align to TRBD2. The CDR3 covers 16 residues. CDR1 MDHEN and CDR2 SYDVKM come from the germline V gene. V shed 6 bases, J shed 0 bases, and the junction held 8 bases outside the gene matches.

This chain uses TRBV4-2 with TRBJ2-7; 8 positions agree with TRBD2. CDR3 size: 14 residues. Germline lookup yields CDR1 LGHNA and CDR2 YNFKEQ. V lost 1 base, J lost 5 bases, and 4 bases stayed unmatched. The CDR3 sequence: CASSQGSSGNEQYF. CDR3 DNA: TGTGCCAGCAGCCAAGGGAGTAGCGGGAACGAGCAGTACTTC.

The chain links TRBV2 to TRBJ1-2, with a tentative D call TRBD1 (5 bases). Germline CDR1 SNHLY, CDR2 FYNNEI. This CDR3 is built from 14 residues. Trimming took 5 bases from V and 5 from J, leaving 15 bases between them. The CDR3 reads CASSPLRQPYGYTF. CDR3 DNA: TGTGCCAGCAGTCCCCTCCGACAGCCATATGGCTACACCTTC.

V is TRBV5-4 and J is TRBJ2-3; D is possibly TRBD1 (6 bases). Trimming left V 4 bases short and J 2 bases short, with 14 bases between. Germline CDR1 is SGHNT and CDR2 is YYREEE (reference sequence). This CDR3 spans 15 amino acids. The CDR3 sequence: CASSRGRGITDTQYF. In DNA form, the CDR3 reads TGTGCCAGCAGCCGGGGTAGGGGGATCACAGATACGCAGTATTTT.

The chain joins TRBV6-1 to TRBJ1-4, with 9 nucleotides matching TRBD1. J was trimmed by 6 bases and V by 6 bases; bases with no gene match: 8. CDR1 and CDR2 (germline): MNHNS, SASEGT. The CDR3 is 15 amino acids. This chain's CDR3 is CASRGDWTGDEKLFF. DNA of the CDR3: TGTGCCAGCAGGGGCGACTGGACAGGGGATGAAAAACTGTTTTTT.

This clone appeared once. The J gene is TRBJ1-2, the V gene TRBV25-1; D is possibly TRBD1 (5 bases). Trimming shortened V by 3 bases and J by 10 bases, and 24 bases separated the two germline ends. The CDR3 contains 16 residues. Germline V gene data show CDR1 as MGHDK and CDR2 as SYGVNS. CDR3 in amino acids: CASSDQSAGTLAIYTF. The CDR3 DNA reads TGTGCCAGCAGTGATCAATCGGCAGGGACCCTGGCAATCTACACCTTC.

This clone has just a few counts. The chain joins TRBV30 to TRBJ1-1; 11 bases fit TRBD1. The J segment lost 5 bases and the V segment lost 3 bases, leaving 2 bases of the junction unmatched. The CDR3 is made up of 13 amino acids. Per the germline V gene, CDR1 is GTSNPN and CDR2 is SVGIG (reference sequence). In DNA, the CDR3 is TGTGCCTGGAGGGGACAGGGGGAGACTGAAGCTTTCTTT. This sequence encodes CAWRGQGETEAFF.

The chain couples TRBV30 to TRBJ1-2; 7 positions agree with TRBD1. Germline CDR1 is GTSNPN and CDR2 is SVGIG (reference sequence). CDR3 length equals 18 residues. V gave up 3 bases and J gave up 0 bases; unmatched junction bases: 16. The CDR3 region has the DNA TGTGCCTGGAGCCGAATAACAGGGGCCATTGTCCCTAACTATGGCTACACCTTC. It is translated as CAWSRITGAIVPNYGYTF.

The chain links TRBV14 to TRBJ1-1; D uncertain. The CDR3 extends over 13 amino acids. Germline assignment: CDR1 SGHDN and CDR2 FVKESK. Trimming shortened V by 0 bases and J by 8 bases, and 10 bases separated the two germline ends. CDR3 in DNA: TGTGCCAGCAGCCAAGATATGGAGACGGAAGCTTTCTTT. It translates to CASSQDMETEAFF.

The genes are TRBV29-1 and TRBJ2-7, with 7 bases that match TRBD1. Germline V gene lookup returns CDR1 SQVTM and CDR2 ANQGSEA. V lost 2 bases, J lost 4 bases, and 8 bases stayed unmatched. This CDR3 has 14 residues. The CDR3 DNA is TGCAGCGTTGAATCGGAAGGGGGCTTTTACGAGCAGTACTTC. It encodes CSVESEGGFYEQYF.

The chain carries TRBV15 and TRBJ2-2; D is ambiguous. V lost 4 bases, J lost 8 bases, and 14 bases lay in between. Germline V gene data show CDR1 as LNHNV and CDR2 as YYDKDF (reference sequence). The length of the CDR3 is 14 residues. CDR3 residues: CATSTQRPPGELFF. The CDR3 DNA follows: TGTGCCACCAGCACACAACGACCGCCGGGGGAGCTGTTTTTT.

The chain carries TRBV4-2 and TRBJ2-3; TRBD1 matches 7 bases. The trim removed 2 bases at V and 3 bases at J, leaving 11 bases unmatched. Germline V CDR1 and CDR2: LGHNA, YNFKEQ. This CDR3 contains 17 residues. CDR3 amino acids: CASSQTKLEGATDTQYF. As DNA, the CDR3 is TGTGCCAGCAGCCAAACCAAGCTAGAGGGGGCAACAGATACGCAGTATTTT.

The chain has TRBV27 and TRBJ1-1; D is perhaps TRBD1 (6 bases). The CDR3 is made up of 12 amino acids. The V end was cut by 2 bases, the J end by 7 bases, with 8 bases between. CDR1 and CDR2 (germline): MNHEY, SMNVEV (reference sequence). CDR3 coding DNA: TGTGCCAGCAGTTTACCGGACAGTGAAGCTTTCTTT. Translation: CASSLPDSEAFF.

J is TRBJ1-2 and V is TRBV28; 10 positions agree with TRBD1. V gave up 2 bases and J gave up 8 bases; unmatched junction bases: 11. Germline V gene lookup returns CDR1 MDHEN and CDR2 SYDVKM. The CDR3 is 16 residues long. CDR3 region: CASSLPGTGDLRGYTF. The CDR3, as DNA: TGTGCCAGCAGTTTACCTGGGACAGGGGATTTGCGGGGCTACACCTTC.

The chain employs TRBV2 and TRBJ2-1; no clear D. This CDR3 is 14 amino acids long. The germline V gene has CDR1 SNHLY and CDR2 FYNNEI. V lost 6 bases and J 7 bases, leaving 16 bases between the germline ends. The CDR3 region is CASSALVGNNEQFF. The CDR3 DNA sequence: TGTGCCAGCAGCGCGTTGGTGGGTAATAATGAGCAGTTCTTC. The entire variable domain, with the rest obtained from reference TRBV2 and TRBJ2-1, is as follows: EPEVTQTPSHQVTQMGQEVILRCVPISNHLYFYWYRQILGQKVEFLVSFYNNEISEKSEIFDDQFSVERPDGSNFTLKIRSTKLEDSAMYFCASSALVGNNEQFFGPGTRLTVL.

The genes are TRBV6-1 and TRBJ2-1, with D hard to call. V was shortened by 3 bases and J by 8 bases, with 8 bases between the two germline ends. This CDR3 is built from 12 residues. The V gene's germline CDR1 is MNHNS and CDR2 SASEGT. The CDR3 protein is CASSDWQDEQFF. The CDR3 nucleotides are TGTGCCAGCAGTGATTGGCAGGATGAGCAGTTCTTC.

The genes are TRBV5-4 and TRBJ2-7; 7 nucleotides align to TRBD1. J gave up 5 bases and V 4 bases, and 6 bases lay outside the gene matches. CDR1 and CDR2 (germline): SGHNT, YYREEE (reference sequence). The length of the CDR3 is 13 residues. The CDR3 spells CASSGDSLNEQYF. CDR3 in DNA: TGTGCCAGCAGCGGGGACAGCCTTAACGAGCAGTACTTC.

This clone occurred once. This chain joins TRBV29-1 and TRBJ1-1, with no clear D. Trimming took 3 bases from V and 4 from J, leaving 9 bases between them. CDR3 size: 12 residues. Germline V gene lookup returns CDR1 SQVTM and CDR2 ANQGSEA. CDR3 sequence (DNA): TGCAGCGTTGATGAAGGGAGCACTGAAGCTTTCTTT. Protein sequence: CSVDEGSTEAFF.

CDR3 sequence (DNA): TGTGCCAGCTCACCAGACAGCACAGATACGCAGTATTTT. Its protein is CASSPDSTDTQYF. The genes are TRBV18 and TRBJ2-3; D is undetermined. V shed 2 bases and J shed 0 bases, with 3 bases lying between them. Per germline, CDR1 KGHSH and CDR2 LQKENI. The CDR3 contains 13 residues.